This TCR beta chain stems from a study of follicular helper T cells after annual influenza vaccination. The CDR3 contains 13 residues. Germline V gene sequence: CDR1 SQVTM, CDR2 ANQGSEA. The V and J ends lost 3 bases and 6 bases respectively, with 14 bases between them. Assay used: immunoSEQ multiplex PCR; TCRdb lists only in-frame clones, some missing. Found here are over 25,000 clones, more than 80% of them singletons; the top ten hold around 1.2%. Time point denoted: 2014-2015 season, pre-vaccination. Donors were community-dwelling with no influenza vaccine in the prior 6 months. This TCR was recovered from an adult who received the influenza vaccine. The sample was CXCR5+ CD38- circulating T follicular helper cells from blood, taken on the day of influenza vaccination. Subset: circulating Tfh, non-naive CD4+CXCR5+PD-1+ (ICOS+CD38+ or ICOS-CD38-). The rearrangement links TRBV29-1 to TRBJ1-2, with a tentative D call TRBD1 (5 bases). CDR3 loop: CSVDSGRIDGYTF. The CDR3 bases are TGCAGCGTTGATTCAGGGAGGATCGATGGCTACACCTTC.